This TCR beta chain was observed in a study of cytomegalovirus exposure and HLA in healthy donors. Per the germline V gene, CDR1 is SGHTA and CDR2 is FQGNSA. The CDR3 loop spans 15 amino acids. V was trimmed by 5 bases and J by 7 bases, leaving 15 bases between them. Use of 60 Vbeta and 13 Jbeta primers characterized the PCR. Clones were sequenced by immunoSEQ multiplex PCR, and TCRdb holds only the in-frame ones, with some missing. The data hold 130,000 to 150,000 clones, with approximately 77% observed a single time. The study's findings and limits: A list of 164 TCR beta chains associated with cytomegalovirus was given.

Of note for this clone: Its antigen is unknown.

This clonotype was sampled from a woman between 45 and 60 years old in good health and CMV-seronegative. Sequencing input: PBMCs. The chain combines TRBV7-2 with TRBJ1-6, with D possibly TRBD1 on 6 matching bases. CDR3 DNA sequence: TGTGCCAGCAGCCTCCACAGGGTCGGGAATTCACCCCTCCACTTT. As protein: CASSLHRVGNSPLHF.